Described below is a single TCR beta chain sequence and its context. It lacks a known antigen. No base qualities exist here, and no much larger clone lies one base off it. TCRbeta CDR3 regions were amplified from genomic DNA by means of the immunoSEQ Assay, a bias-controlled multiplex PCR. From the authors' description of their analysis: Within the assay, amplification of reference gene primers was used to estimate how many nucleated cells each sample contained. To quantify the absolute abundance of each unique TCRbeta CDR3 rearrangement, sequence reads were collapsed and filtered. Productive Simpson clonality was computed per sample as the square root of Simpson's diversity index over productive rearrangements. Not all clones reach the TCRdb copy of this immuneACCESS table, which keeps in-frame sequences only. Checked studies attribute under half of the gap to unresolved V genes and leave the rest unexplained. The DNA was the basis for D and trimming; V, J and clone size are from that table. This sample has fewer than 200,000 clones in its table, and approximately 90% of those were observed once. In total, the top ten clones hold around 2% of the sample.

Reading the germline V gene gives CDR1 SGHTA and CDR2 FQGTGA. The CDR3 sequence holds 17 residues, the cysteine and phenylalanine included. Only the CDR3 part of the read is kept: 51 bases, read in frame from the first base. V and J are trimmed by 5 bases and 2 bases, and the gene matches miss 9 bases of the junction. Samples from volunteer blood donors who had recovered from COVID-19 were contributed by a second Seattle source. Collaborating institutions collected whole blood in K2EDTA tubes following their own protocols. For TCRbeta analysis, collaborators shipped samples as frozen whole blood, isolated PBMCs, or DNA extracted from either of those sample types. This entry is derived from a study of blood T cell repertoires in COVID-19 (dated by TCRdb to 2018 to 2020). The study in broad terms: Collaborator samples came from the United States, Italy and Spain and covered acute and convalescent phases of COVID-19. The material from the prospective study consisted of cDNA or gDNA derived from T cells, B-cell-depleted T cells, or PBMCs. Deeply sampled blood TCRbeta repertoires from subjects exposed to, actively infected with, or recovered from COVID-19 were included in the dataset. The repertoires were released in a freely available public database meant as a resource for research on the immune response to SARS-CoV-2. Samples were obtained from the ongoing ImmuneRACE study (first 160 participants) and from about 1,300 subjects provided by 6 global collaborators. Nearly every sample came with metadata listing a de-identified subject ID, COVID-19 status, age in years and sex. Where available, HLA class I and class II types were obtained from metadata supplied by the sample provider rather than from assay-based typing.

Points the paper makes about the study in general: The amount of clinical and demographic metadata varied by source and participant and was provided uncurated.

The sample was peripheral blood. The chain couples TRBV7-3 to TRBJ2-2; a stretch of 9 junction bases matches TRBD1. This sequence originates from a man aged 45 to 65 who had recovered from COVID-19. The CDR3 loop reads CASSDRGQGPNTGELFF. The DNA sequence is TGTGCCAGCAGCGATCGGGGACAGGGTCCTAACACCGGGGAGCTGTTTTTT.